This TCR beta chain was documented in a study of cytomegalovirus exposure and HLA in healthy donors. Regarding the study as a whole: Rare TCR sequences predominated, though certain public TCRs were found in many donors. Later work found that TCR association rates differed between HLA loci; DRB1 had the most and HLA-C the fewest. The study reported that TCR beta sequences accurately predicted HLA-A and HLA-B alleles in most subjects.

Of note for this clone: Its matching antigen is unknown.

The PCR employed 60 Vbeta primers together with 13 Jbeta primers. Assay used: immunoSEQ multiplex PCR; TCRdb lists only in-frame clones, some missing. This repertoire shows 150,000 to 200,000 clones, under 80% found once; its top ten account for about 2.1%. The TCR originated in a female donor in good health and CMV-seronegative. Specimen: PBMCs.

CDR3: CASSFRDRVLNEQFF. Here the CDR3 DNA reads TGCGCCAGCAGCTTCCGGGACAGGGTGTTGAATGAGCAGTTCTTC. The gene calls are TRBV5-1 and TRBJ2-1, with 9 bases that match TRBD1. CDR1 is SGHRS and CDR2 is YFSETQ in the germline V gene. Trimming at V came to 2 bases and at J to 7 bases, leaving 7 bases not matched to a gene. The CDR3 covers 15 residues.